This T cell receptor (beta chain) was identified in a study of shared clonotypes between healthy human individuals. The study, taken as a whole, reports: Represented genetic and exposure-history diversity was restricted by having few donors. Among non-shared clonotypes, generation probabilities were lower than among those shared by all four donors.

The table came from immunoSEQ multiplex PCR; TCRdb's copy has only in-frame clones and leaves some out. The data contain some 580,000 clones, 95% to 98% of them singletons. Comments on this clone: Its antigen is as yet unknown. One end of the junction fails to match germline, which may point to a read error.

As defined, naive CD8 cells were CD45RO-negative and positively selected for CCR7, with terminally differentiated effector memory CD45RA+ cells excluded. This CDR3 comprises 12 residues. Germline V gene data show CDR1 as SGHNT and CDR2 as YENEEA. The clonotype originates from a man aged 25 to 40 in good health. V and J are TRBV11-3 and TRBJ2-1, with D maybe TRBD1 (6 bases). Sequencing was carried out using naive CD8+ T cells sorted from blood. CDR3 region: CASSLDRLEQFF. CDR3 bases: TGTGCCAGCAGTTTAGACAGGCTTGAGCAGTTCTTC.